Following are 6 T cell receptor beta chains from one sample sequenced in a study of OX40 agonist ivuxolimab in advanced cancers. The data were produced by immunoSEQ multiplex PCR, yet TCRdb's version contains in-frame clones alone and is incomplete. The sample lists 150,000 to 170,000 clones; 85% to 95% were seen once. The source was CD4+ or CD8+ T cells sorted from blood, collected in a trial of the OX40 agonist ivuxolimab. Source of these receptors: an adult with an advanced solid tumor such as melanoma, head and neck, liver or kidney cancer.

J is TRBJ2-1 and V is TRBV18, with D possibly TRBD2 on 5 matching bases. The CDR3 contains 12 residues. With 3 bases removed from V and 12 bases from J, the gap between germline ends came to 12 bases. Germline assignment: CDR1 KGHSH and CDR2 LQKENI. This CDR3 reads CASSPLGGPQFF. DNA of the CDR3: TGTGCCAGCTCACCCCTTGGAGGACCGCAGTTCTTC.

The chain links TRBV12-5 to TRBJ2-1, with a possible D match to TRBD2 (5 bases). The CDR3 runs to 15 residues. The germline gives CDR1 LGHNT, CDR2 FRNRAP. Trimming stripped 4 bases from V and 7 bases from J, with 17 bases between. CDR3 in amino acids: CASGSPGGLVNEQFF. CDR3 nucleotides: TGTGCTAGTGGTTCCCCAGGCGGGCTGGTGAATGAGCAGTTCTTC.

The chain recombines TRBV28 with TRBJ1-1, with D uncertain. Trimming shortened V by 11 bases and J by 1 base, and 14 bases separated the two germline ends. Germline CDR1 reads MDHEN; CDR2 reads SYDVKM. This CDR3 comprises 13 residues. The CDR3 sequence: CAFGRGANTEAFF. The CDR3 DNA is TGTGCCTTCGGGCGGGGAGCGAACACTGAAGCTTTCTTT.

As concerns this clone: The identical CDR3 is also encoded by other nucleotide sequences in the sample. The V gene is TRBV28, the J gene TRBJ1-2; the D gene is possibly TRBD1 (6 bases). Germline loops: CDR1 MDHEN, CDR2 SYDVKM. The CDR3 extends over 15 amino acids. V was clipped by 5 bases and J by 2 bases, with 15 bases between them. The CDR3 DNA sequence: TGTGCCAGCAGTCCACCAGGACAGTTAAACTATGGCTACACCTTC. Encoded protein: CASSPPGQLNYGYTF.

This chain uses TRBV18 with TRBJ1-2; D not certain. V lost 0 bases and J 6 bases, leaving 8 bases between the germline ends. CDR3 length: 13 residues. CDR1 KGHSH and CDR2 LQKENI come from the germline V gene. CDR3 protein: CASSPPEIHGYTF. Written as DNA, the CDR3 is TGTGCCAGCTCACCACCGGAGATCCATGGCTACACCTTC. Full variable domain (rest looked up from reference TRBV18 and TRBJ1-2): NAGVMQNPRHLVRRRGQEARLRCSPMKGHSHVYWYRQLPEEGLKFMVYLQKENIIDESGMPKERFSAEFPKEGPSILRIQQVVRGDSAAYFCASSPPEIHGYTFGSGTRLTVV.

The chain joins TRBV7-8 to TRBJ1-2; unclear D gene. V was shortened by 5 bases and J by 4 bases, with 8 bases between the two germline ends. This CDR3 region has 12 residues. Germline CDR1 SGHVS, CDR2 FQNEAQ. CDR3 amino acids: CASSKDTYGYTF. CDR3 nucleotides: TGTGCCAGCAGCAAAGACACCTATGGCTACACCTTC.